A single sample is the source of the 32 T cell receptor beta chains below, sequenced in a study of OX40 agonist ivuxolimab in advanced cancers. Assay: immunoSEQ multiplex PCR; the TCRdb copy retains only in-frame clones and omits some. The repertoire holds 30,000 to 45,000 clones, with 65% to 90% as singletons. The sequences come from CD4+ or CD8+ T cells sorted from blood, collected in a trial of the OX40 agonist ivuxolimab. These receptors all stem from an adult with an advanced solid tumor such as melanoma, head and neck, liver or kidney cancer.

The DNA of the CDR3 is TGTGCCAGCAGCTCCACTAGCGGGGGGGCTGTTTTCACCTACGAGCAGTACTTC. Its translation is CASSSTSGGAVFTYEQYF. V and J are TRBV7-2 and TRBJ2-5, with 13 bases identical to TRBD2. The DNA end favors TRBJ2-7, so the J call may be wrong. Looked up from germline, CDR1 is SGHTA and CDR2 is FQGNSA. This CDR3 is 18 amino acids long.

The chain is built from TRBV5-1 and TRBJ2-3, with 7 bases matching TRBD1. V shed 4 bases, J shed 3 bases, and the junction held 2 bases outside the gene matches. Germline CDR1 SGHRS, CDR2 YFSETQ. This CDR3 has 13 residues. The CDR3 here is CASSLQGTDTQYF. CDR3 nucleotides: TGCGCCAGCAGCCTACAGGGGACAGATACGCAGTATTTT.

The genes are TRBV5-1 and TRBJ1-1, with D tentatively TRBD1 (5 bases). V was trimmed by 4 bases and J by 11 bases, leaving 18 bases between them. Germline V lookup: CDR1 SGHRS, CDR2 YFSETQ. CDR3 length: 13 amino acids. CDR3: CASSGDESWDAFF. CDR3 bases: TGCGCCAGCAGCGGGGACGAAAGTTGGGACGCTTTCTTT.

V usage is TRBV6-5 and J usage is TRBJ1-6; possibly TRBD1 for D (6 bases). Trimming pared 11 bases from V and 4 bases from J, leaving 9 bases between. CDR3 length: 12 amino acids. The V gene's germline CDR1 is MNHEY and CDR2 SVGAGI. The CDR3, as DNA: TGTGCCGCCGGACAGTATAATTCACCCCTCCACTTT. Residues: CAAGQYNSPLHF.

The rearrangement uses TRBV2 and TRBJ1-4, with no clear D. Germline-derived CDR1 and CDR2 are SNHLY and FYNNEI. CDR3 length: 15 residues. V lost 2 bases and J 7 bases, leaving 14 bases between the germline ends. The DNA for the CDR3 is TGTGCCAGCAGTGAAATGCGAGGGCTGGGTGAAAAACTGTTTTTT. Translated, it gives CASSEMRGLGEKLFF.

The genes are TRBV5-5 and TRBJ1-1; D is perhaps TRBD1 (5 bases). The germline gives CDR1 SGHKS, CDR2 YYEKEE (reference sequence). V was shortened by 3 bases and J by 2 bases, with 14 bases between the two germline ends. The CDR3 has 15 residues. CDR3 residues: CASSWSAGRNTEAFF. CDR3 DNA: TGTGCCAGCAGCTGGTCTGCAGGGAGAAACACTGAAGCTTTCTTT.

This clone occurred once. The chain links TRBV7-2 to TRBJ2-1, with 8 bases matching TRBD1. The V gene end was trimmed by 5 bases and the J gene end by 8 bases; junction bases not matched to a gene: 8. The germline V gene has CDR1 SGHTA and CDR2 FQGNSA. The CDR3 is 14 amino acids. The DNA for the CDR3 is TGTGCCAGCAGCCGGGACAGGTCAGCGGATGAGCAGTTCTTC. As protein: CASSRDRSADEQFF.

The rearrangement links TRBV10-1 to TRBJ1-1; TRBD1 agrees at 8 bases. Germline V CDR1 and CDR2: WNHNN, SYGVQD (reference sequence). CDR3 size: 15 residues. Trimming at V came to 6 bases and at J to 0 bases, leaving 6 bases not matched to a gene. The CDR3, as DNA: TGCGCCAGCAGCAGGGGGCCAGCCATGAACACTGAAGCTTTCTTT. Residues: CASSRGPAMNTEAFF.

This chain uses TRBV5-6 with TRBJ1-2; a weak D match, TRBD1 (5 bases). Trimming pared 4 bases from V and 4 bases from J, leaving 17 bases between. Germline V gene sequence: CDR1 SGHDT, CDR2 YYEEEE. The CDR3 has 15 residues. The CDR3 DNA reads as TGTGCCAGCAGCCCTATCGTCAGGGAGCCCTATGGCTACACCTTC. The encoded protein is CASSPIVREPYGYTF.

The rearrangement links TRBV7-2 to TRBJ2-1; D uncertain. This CDR3 has 13 residues. CDR1 and CDR2 (germline): SGHTA, FQGNSA. V gave up 8 bases and J gave up 6 bases, with 14 bases separating them. CDR3 in amino acids: CASGNPQTNEQFF. The CDR3 bases are TGTGCCAGCGGCAACCCCCAGACCAATGAGCAGTTCTTC.

The chain combines TRBV5-1 with TRBJ1-2; 7 positions match TRBD1. This CDR3 region has 15 residues. Trimming at V came to 0 bases and at J to 4 bases, leaving 6 bases not matched to a gene. Germline V gene data show CDR1 as SGHRS and CDR2 as YFSETQ. The DNA for the CDR3 is TGCGCCAGCAGCTTGGCCAGGGGGGCTTCCTATGGCTACACCTTC. It encodes CASSLARGASYGYTF.

The rearrangement uses TRBV7-9 and TRBJ1-2, with D uncertain. The CDR3 runs 17 residues. V lost 5 bases to trimming and J lost 6 bases, with 25 bases between them. The V gene's germline CDR1 is SEHNR and CDR2 FQNEAQ (reference sequence). CDR3 sequence reads: CASSPNTPGSGSNGYTF. CDR3 bases: TGTGCCAGCAGCCCAAATACGCCCGGGAGTGGGAGCAATGGCTACACCTTC.

The chain recombines TRBV4-2 with TRBJ2-2, with 13 bases aligning to TRBD2. The V segment lost 0 bases and the J segment 7 bases; nucleotides outside the gene matches: 11. In germline, CDR1 is LGHNA, CDR2 YNFKEQ. The CDR3 loop spans 19 amino acids. The CDR3, as DNA: TGTGCCAGCAGCCAAGAGACCCTAACTAGCGGGGGGGCGGTCGGGGAGCTGTTTTTT. As protein: CASSQETLTSGGAVGELFF.

The chain couples TRBV7-4 to TRBJ2-3; tentative D call: TRBD2 (5 bases). CDR3 length equals 16 residues. Trimming pared 5 bases from V and 2 bases from J, leaving 17 bases between. The germline V gene has CDR1 SGHVT and CDR2 SQSDAQ. CDR3 region: CASSPPEDLTTDTQYF. For the CDR3, the DNA is TGTGCCAGCAGCCCCCCGGAGGACCTTACCACAGATACGCAGTATTTT.

J is TRBJ2-5 and V is TRBV5-1; TRBD2 aligns across 10 bases. V shed 4 bases and J 2 bases; nucleotides not matched to a gene: 11. Per germline, CDR1 SGHRS and CDR2 YFSETQ. This CDR3 is 17 amino acids long. The CDR3 nucleotides read TGCGCCAGCAGCCCTTTCGGACTAGCGGAAACACAAGAGACCCAGTACTTC. It encodes CASSPFGLAETQETQYF.

The rearrangement links TRBV10-3 to TRBJ1-6; perhaps TRBD1 as D (5 bases). The CDR3 totals 14 residues. The ends were cut back, 1 base at V and 8 bases at J, with 9 bases in the middle. Per the germline V gene, CDR1 is ENHRY and CDR2 is SYGVKD. The CDR3 loop reads CAISEYTGYSPLHF. As DNA, the CDR3 is TGTGCCATCAGTGAGTACACAGGATATTCACCCCTCCACTTT.

The V gene is TRBV7-3, the J gene TRBJ2-2, with D perhaps TRBD2 (6 bases). Germline assignment: CDR1 SGHTA and CDR2 FQGTGA. CDR3 length: 14 residues. Trimming removed 5 bases at V and 5 bases at J, with 12 bases between. CDR3 sequence (DNA): TGTGCCAGCAGCAAGGGACTTCCAACCGGGGAGCTGTTTTTT. Translated: CASSKGLPTGELFF.

The J gene is TRBJ1-1, the V gene TRBV9; no reliable D call. Deletions cut 0 bases from V and 2 bases from J, with 11 bases between. The CDR3 loop spans 15 amino acids. Germline lookup yields CDR1 SGDLS and CDR2 YYNGEE. The CDR3, as DNA: TGTGCCAGCAGCGTAGTGCCGGACGCAAACACTGAAGCTTTCTTT. Encoded protein: CASSVVPDANTEAFF.

The chain combines TRBV16 with TRBJ2-3; unclear D gene. The germline V and J ends were trimmed by 5 bases and 1 base, with 13 bases remaining between them. CDR3 size: 15 residues. Looked up from germline, CDR1 is KGHSY and CDR2 is FQNENV. The CDR3: CASSRNGEGTDTQYF. The CDR3 DNA is TGTGCCAGCAGCAGGAATGGAGAGGGCACAGATACGCAGTATTTT. The full variable domain, its missing parts supplied by reference TRBV16 and TRBJ2-3, is GEEVAQTPKHLVRGEGQKAKLYCAPIKGHSYVFWYQQVLKNEFKFLISFQNENVFDETGMPKERFSAKCLPNSPCSLEIQATKLEDSAVYFCASSRNGEGTDTQYFGPGTRLTVL.

This chain links TRBV11-2 with TRBJ2-5; 8 positions match TRBD2. Germline CDR1 SGHAT, CDR2 FQNNGV. With 3 bases clipped from V and 4 bases from J, the junction kept 10 bases outside the gene matches. The CDR3 runs 16 residues. CDR3 amino acids: CASSFGLGRGGETQYF. The CDR3 DNA reads TGTGCCAGCAGCTTTGGATTGGGACGGGGGGGAGAGACCCAGTACTTC.

As for this clone: Additional DNA sequences in this sample encode the identical CDR3. The chain links TRBV2 to TRBJ2-5; tentatively, D is TRBD1 or TRBD2 (5 bases each). V was trimmed by 6 bases and J by 5 bases, leaving 16 bases between them. The germline CDR1 and CDR2 sequences are SNHLY and FYNNEI. The CDR3 is 14 residues long. The CDR3 sequence: CASSGNSWGETQYF. The DNA for the CDR3 is TGTGCCAGCAGCGGTAACTCATGGGGGGAGACCCAGTACTTC.

This clone occurred a few times. The J gene is TRBJ2-1, the V gene TRBV19, with TRBD1 matching over 9 bases. J was trimmed by 4 bases and V by 4 bases; bases with no gene match: 5. CDR1 and CDR2 from the germline V gene are LNHDA and SQIVND (reference sequence). The CDR3 sequence is 15 residues long. CDR3 region: CASSTPGTGYNEQFF. For the CDR3, the DNA is TGTGCCAGTAGTACTCCCGGGACAGGGTACAATGAGCAGTTCTTC.

This chain connects TRBV2 to TRBJ1-6, with 7 nucleotides matching TRBD1. CDR1 SNHLY and CDR2 FYNNEI come from the germline V gene. Unmatched junction bases numbered 8, after V lost 6 bases and J lost 6 bases. The CDR3 is 15 amino acids. The chain's CDR3 is CASRGQTGANSPLHF. In DNA, the CDR3 is TGTGCCAGCAGAGGACAAACAGGGGCTAATTCACCCCTCCACTTT.

V is TRBV27 and J is TRBJ2-5; D might be TRBD2 (6 bases). Germline V lookup: CDR1 MNHEY, CDR2 SMNVEV (reference sequence). CDR3 length: 14 residues. V was pared by 11 bases and J by 5 bases, with 21 bases between. CDR3 DNA: TGTGCCGCGACATGGTGGAGGGGCCAGGAGACCCAGTACTTC. Translation: CAATWWRGQETQYF.

The gene calls are TRBV18 and TRBJ2-3; D is unclear. The V and J ends lost 3 bases and 4 bases respectively, with 11 bases between them. CDR3 size: 14 residues. The germline V gene has CDR1 KGHSH and CDR2 LQKENI. CDR3 nucleotide sequence: TGTGCCAGCTCACCTGATCGTTGGGCAGATACGCAGTATTTT. Translation: CASSPDRWADTQYF.

This chain links TRBV9 with TRBJ1-2; unclear D gene. The CDR3 is made up of 15 amino acids. CDR1 SGDLS and CDR2 YYNGEE come from the germline V gene. V was clipped by 4 bases and J by 8 bases, with 21 bases between them. In nucleotides, the CDR3 is TGTGCCAGCAGCACCCAGACTGGAAAAAACGAAGGCTACACCTTC. Translating it yields CASSTQTGKNEGYTF. Based on the CDR3 plus reference TRBV9 and TRBJ1-2, the full variable domain is DSGVTQTPKHLITATGQRVTLRCSPRSGDLSVYWYQQSLDQGLQFLIQYYNGEERAKGNILERFSAQQFPDLHSELNLSSLELGDSALYFCASSTQTGKNEGYTFGSGTRLTVV.

The rearrangement joins TRBV7-2 to TRBJ1-4; no definite D call. From germline, CDR1 is SGHTA and CDR2 FQGNSA. The CDR3 has 15 residues. Trimming removed 5 bases at V and 2 bases at J, with 12 bases between. The CDR3 DNA follows: TGTGCCAGCAGCCAGCACGGGCCTACTAATGAAAAACTGTTTTTT. It codes for CASSQHGPTNEKLFF.

V gene TRBV2 combines with J gene TRBJ1-5, with D unresolved. V was trimmed by 1 base and J by 4 bases, leaving 11 bases between them. This CDR3 region has 15 residues. The V gene's germline CDR1 is SNHLY and CDR2 FYNNEI. CDR3 sequence: CASSEVGLSNQPQHF. CDR3 coding DNA: TGTGCCAGCAGTGAAGTAGGGTTGTCTAATCAGCCCCAGCATTTT.

This CDR3 reads CASSQGATNEKLFF. The CDR3 DNA sequence: TGTGCCAGCTCCCAGGGGGCGACTAATGAAAAACTGTTTTTT. The rearrangement links TRBV18 to TRBJ1-4; TRBD1 aligns across 8 bases. From germline, CDR1 is KGHSH and CDR2 LQKENI. The CDR3 runs to 14 residues. V dropped 6 bases and J dropped 2; count of bases not matched to a gene: 2. Full variable domain (missing parts from reference TRBV18 and TRBJ1-4): NAGVMQNPRHLVRRRGQEARLRCSPMKGHSHVYWYRQLPEEGLKFMVYLQKENIIDESGMPKERFSAEFPKEGPSILRIQQVVRGDSAAYFCASSQGATNEKLFFGSGTQLSVL.

V and J are TRBV5-1 and TRBJ2-3, with 7 nucleotides matching TRBD1. The CDR3 covers 17 residues. In germline, CDR1 is SGHRS, CDR2 YFSETQ. The ends lost 4 bases at V and 6 bases at J; junction bases unmatched: 17. For the CDR3, the DNA is TGCGCCAGCAGCCTCCTCGACAGGGACCCTCCAACCGATACGCAGTATTTT. Translating it yields CASSLLDRDPPTDTQYF.

The chain carries TRBV5-4 and TRBJ2-7; 11 nucleotides line up with TRBD2. V gave up 4 bases and J gave up 6 bases; unmatched junction bases: 9. Germline V CDR1 and CDR2: SGHNT, YYREEE (reference sequence). The CDR3 totals 15 residues. The CDR3 spells CASSRRLAGLSEQYF. In nucleotides, the CDR3 is TGTGCCAGCAGCCGTCGACTAGCGGGGTTGAGCGAGCAGTACTTC.

This clone turned up a few times. The V gene is TRBV5-6, the J gene TRBJ2-7, with D perhaps TRBD1 (6 bases). V was clipped by 0 bases and J by 9 bases, with 16 bases between them. CDR1 and CDR2 (germline): SGHDT, YYEEEE. The CDR3 is 14 residues long. The CDR3 region has the DNA TGTGCCAGCAGCTTGGACAAATTGACAGGCCGGCAGTACTTC. As protein: CASSLDKLTGRQYF.